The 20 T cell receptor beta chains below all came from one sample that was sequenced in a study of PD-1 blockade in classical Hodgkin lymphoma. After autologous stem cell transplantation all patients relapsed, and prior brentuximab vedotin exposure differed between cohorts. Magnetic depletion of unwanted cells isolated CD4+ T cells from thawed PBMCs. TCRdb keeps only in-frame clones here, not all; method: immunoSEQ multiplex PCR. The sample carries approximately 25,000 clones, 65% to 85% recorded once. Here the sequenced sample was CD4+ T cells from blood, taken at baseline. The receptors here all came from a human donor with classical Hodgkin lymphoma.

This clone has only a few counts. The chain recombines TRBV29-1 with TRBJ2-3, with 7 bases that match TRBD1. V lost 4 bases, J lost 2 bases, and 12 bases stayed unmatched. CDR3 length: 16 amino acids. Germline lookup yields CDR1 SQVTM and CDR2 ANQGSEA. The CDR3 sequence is CSVGRTTTGFTDTQYF. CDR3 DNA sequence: TGCAGCGTTGGACGAACGACGACAGGGTTCACAGATACGCAGTATTTT.

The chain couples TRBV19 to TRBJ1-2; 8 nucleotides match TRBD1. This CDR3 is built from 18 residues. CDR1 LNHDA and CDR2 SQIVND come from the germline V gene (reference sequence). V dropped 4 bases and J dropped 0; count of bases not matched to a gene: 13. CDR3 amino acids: CASSRRGQVSSPNYGYTF. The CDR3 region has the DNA TGTGCCAGTAGTAGAAGGGGACAGGTGTCTTCTCCTAACTATGGCTACACCTTC. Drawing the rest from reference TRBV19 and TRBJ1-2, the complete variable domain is DGGITQSPKYLFRKEGQNVTLSCEQNLNHDAMYWYRQDPGQGLRLIYYSQIVNDFQKGDIAEGYSVSREKKESFPLTVTSAQKNPTAFYLCASSRRGQVSSPNYGYTFGSGTRLTVV.

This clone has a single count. DNA for the CDR3: TGTGCCAGCAAAGTAGCAGGGGGCGAATATGGCTATGGCTACACCTTC. Translation gives CASKVAGGEYGYGYTF. The chain uses TRBV28 and TRBJ1-2, with 8 bases matching TRBD1. Germline loops: CDR1 MDHEN, CDR2 SYDVKM. V dropped 7 bases and J dropped 4; count of bases not matched to a gene: 14. The CDR3 has 16 amino acids.

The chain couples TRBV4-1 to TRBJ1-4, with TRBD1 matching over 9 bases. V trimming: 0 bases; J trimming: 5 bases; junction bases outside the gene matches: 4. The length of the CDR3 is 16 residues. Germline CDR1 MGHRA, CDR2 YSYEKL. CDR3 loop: CASSQEDRGGNEKLFF. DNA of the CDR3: TGCGCCAGCAGCCAAGAGGACAGGGGCGGCAATGAAAAACTGTTTTTT.

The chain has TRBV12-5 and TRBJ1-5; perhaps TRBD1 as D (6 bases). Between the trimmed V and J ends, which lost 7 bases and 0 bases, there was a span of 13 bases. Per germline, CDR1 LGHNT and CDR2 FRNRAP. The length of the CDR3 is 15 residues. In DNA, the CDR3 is TGTGCTAGTGCCGAAGGACAGTATAGCAATCAGCCCCAGCATTTT. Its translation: CASAEGQYSNQPQHF.

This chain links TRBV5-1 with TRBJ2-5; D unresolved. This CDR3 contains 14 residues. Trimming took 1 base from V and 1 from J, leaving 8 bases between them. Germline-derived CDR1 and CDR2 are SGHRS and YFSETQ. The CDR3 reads CASSLSTAQETQYF. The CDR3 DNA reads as TGCGCCAGCAGCTTGTCGACGGCCCAAGAGACCCAGTACTTC.

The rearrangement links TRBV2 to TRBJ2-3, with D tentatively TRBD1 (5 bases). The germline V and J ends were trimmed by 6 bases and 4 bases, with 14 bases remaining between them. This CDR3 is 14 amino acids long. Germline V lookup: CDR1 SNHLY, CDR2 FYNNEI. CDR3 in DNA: TGTGCCAGCAGCGTCAGGGAAGGGGCAGATACGCAGTATTTT. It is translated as CASSVREGADTQYF.

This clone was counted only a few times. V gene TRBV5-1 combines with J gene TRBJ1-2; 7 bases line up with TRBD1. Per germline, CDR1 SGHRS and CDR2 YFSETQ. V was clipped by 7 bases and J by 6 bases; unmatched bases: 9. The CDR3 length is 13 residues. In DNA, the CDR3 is TGCGCCAGCGGAAGGACAGGTCAGCATGGCTACACCTTC. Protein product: CASGRTGQHGYTF.

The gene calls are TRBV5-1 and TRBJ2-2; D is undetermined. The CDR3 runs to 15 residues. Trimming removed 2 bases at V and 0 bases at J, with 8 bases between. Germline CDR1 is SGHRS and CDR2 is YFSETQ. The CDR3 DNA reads TGCGCCAGCAGCTTTCGACGGCCGAACACCGGGGAGCTGTTTTTT. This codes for CASSFRRPNTGELFF. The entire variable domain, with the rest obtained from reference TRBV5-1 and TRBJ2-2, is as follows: KAGVTQTPRYLIKTRGQQVTLSCSPISGHRSVSWYQQTPGQGLQFLFEYFSETQRNKGNFPGRFSGRQFSNSRSEMNVSTLELGDSALYLCASSFRRPNTGELFFGEGSRLTVL.

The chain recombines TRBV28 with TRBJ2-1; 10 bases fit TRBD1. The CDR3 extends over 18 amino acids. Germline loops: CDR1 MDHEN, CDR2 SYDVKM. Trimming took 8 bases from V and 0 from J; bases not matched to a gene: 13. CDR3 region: CASGGQGFPHGSYNEQFF. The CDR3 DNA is TGTGCCAGCGGGGGACAGGGGTTTCCCCATGGCTCCTACAATGAGCAGTTCTTC.

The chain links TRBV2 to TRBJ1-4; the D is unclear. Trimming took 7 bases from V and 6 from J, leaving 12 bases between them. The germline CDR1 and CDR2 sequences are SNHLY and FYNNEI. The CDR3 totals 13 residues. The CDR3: CASTVGLDEKLFF. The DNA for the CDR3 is TGTGCCAGCACGGTTGGGCTTGATGAAAAACTGTTTTTT. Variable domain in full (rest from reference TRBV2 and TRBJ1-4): EPEVTQTPSHQVTQMGQEVILRCVPISNHLYFYWYRQILGQKVEFLVSFYNNEISEKSEIFDDQFSVERPDGSNFTLKIRSTKLEDSAMYFCASTVGLDEKLFFGSGTQLSVL.

The CDR3 DNA is TGTGCCAGCAGTGTCCAGCAAACGAACACCGGGGAGCTGTTTTTT. Encoded protein: CASSVQQTNTGELFF. V and J are TRBV25-1 and TRBJ2-2, with unresolved D. V dropped 4 bases and J dropped 0 bases, with 9 bases sitting between them. Germline loops: CDR1 MGHDK, CDR2 SYGVNS. CDR3 length: 15 residues.

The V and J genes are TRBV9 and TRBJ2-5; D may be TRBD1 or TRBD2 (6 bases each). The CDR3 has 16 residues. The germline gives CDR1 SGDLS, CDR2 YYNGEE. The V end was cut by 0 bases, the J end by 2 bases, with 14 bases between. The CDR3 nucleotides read TGTGCCAGCAGCGTAGGGAGGGGGAATCTGCAAGAGACCCAGTACTTC. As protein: CASSVGRGNLQETQYF.

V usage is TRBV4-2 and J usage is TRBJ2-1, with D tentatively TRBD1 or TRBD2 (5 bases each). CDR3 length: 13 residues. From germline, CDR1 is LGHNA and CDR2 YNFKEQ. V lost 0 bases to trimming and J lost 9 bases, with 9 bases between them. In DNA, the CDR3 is TGTGCCAGCAGCCAAGATCGGGACCGTGAGCAGTTCTTC. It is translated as CASSQDRDREQFF.

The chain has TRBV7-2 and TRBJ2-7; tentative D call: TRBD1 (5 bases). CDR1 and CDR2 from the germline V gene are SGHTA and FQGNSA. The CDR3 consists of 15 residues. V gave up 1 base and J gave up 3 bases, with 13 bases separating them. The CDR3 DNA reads TGTGCCAGCAGCTTAGGGATAGGGGTCGGCTACGAGCAGTACTTC. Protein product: CASSLGIGVGYEQYF.

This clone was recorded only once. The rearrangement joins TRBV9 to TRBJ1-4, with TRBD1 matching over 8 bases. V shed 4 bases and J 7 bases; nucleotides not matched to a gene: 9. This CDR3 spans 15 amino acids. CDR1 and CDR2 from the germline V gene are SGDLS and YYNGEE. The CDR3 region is CASSTRDRRGEKLFF. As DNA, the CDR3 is TGTGCCAGCAGCACACGGGACAGGCGGGGTGAAAAACTGTTTTTT.

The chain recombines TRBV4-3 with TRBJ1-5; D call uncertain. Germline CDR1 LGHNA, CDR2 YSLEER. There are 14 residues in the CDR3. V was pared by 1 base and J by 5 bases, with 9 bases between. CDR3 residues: CASSQVVGYQPQHF. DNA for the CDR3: TGCGCCAGCAGCCAAGTTGTAGGTTATCAGCCCCAGCATTTT.

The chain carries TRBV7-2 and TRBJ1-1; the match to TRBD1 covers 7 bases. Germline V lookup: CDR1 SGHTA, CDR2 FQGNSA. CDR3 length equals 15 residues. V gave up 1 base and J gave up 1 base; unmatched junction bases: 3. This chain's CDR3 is CASSLVSGGNTEAFF. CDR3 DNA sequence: TGTGCCAGCAGCTTAGTTTCAGGGGGGAACACTGAAGCTTTCTTT. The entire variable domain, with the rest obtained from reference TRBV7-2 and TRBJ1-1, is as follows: GAGVSQSPSNKVTEKGKDVELRCDPISGHTALYWYRQSLGQGLEFLIYFQGNSAPDKSGLPSDRFSAERTGGSVSTLTIQRTQQEDSAVYLCASSLVSGGNTEAFFGQGTRLTVV.

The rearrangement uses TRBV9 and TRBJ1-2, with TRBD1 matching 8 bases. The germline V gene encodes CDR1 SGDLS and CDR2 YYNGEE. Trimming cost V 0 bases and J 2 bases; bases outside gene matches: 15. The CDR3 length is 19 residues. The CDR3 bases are TGTGCCAGCAGCGTAGGAGGGGACAGGACATCCGGACTAAACTATGGCTACACCTTC. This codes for CASSVGGDRTSGLNYGYTF.

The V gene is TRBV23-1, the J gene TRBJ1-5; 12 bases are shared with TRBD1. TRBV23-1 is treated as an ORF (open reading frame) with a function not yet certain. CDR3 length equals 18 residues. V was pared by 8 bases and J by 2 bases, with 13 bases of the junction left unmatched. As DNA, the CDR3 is TGCGCCAGCTTCCAATCGGGACAGGGGGCGCTGGGCAATCAGCCCCAGCATTTT. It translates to CASFQSGQGALGNQPQHF.